Below, 32 T cell receptor beta chains from the same sample are listed, as sequenced in a study of neurological immune-mediated disorders. From the 5' RACE reads, TCRdb called clonotypes with MiXCR, one entry per CDR3 protein. The data show tens of thousands of distinct CDR3 sequences, around 3.5% seen once. Sequencing used PBMCs. The receptors come from a woman aged 45-65 years with multiple sclerosis.

The sample holds many counts of this clonotype. The CDR3, as DNA: TGTGCCACCGCAGACACCTATAGCAATCAGCCCCAGCATTTT. It yields the protein CATADTYSNQPQHF. The J gene is TRBJ1-5, the V gene TRBV15; no clear D. V lost 8 bases, J lost 0 bases, and 11 bases lay in between. Germline values: CDR1 LNHNV, CDR2 YYDKDF (reference sequence). This CDR3 region has 14 residues.

This chain uses TRBV14 with TRBJ2-7; no clear D gene. CDR1 SGHDN and CDR2 FVKESK come from the germline V gene. V was pared by 1 base and J by 5 bases, with 9 bases between. CDR3 length equals 13 residues. The CDR3 protein is CASSQGGEHEQYF. DNA of the CDR3: TGTGCCAGCAGCCAAGGAGGTGAGCACGAGCAGTACTTC.

The table lists this clonotype with a few counts. This chain uses TRBV28 with TRBJ1-6; 10 nucleotides agree with TRBD1. V lost 10 bases to trimming and J lost 9 bases; unmatched junction nucleotides: 12. The CDR3 loop spans 15 amino acids. CDR1 and CDR2 from the germline V gene are MDHEN and SYDVKM. The CDR3 reads CATRRDRGFSSPLHF. CDR3 coding DNA: TGTGCCACCAGACGGGACAGGGGCTTCAGTTCACCCCTCCACTTT.

The V and J genes are TRBV12-3 or TRBV12-4 and TRBJ2-1; TRBD2 matches at 8 bases. The CDR3 has 16 amino acids. Unmatched junction bases numbered 15, after V lost 6 bases and J lost 8 bases. CDR3: CASSPPSGGQRHEQFF. CDR3 bases: TGTGCCAGCAGCCCTCCCAGCGGGGGTCAAAGGCATGAGCAGTTCTTC.

This clonotype has at least ten counts. The chain couples TRBV7-2 to TRBJ1-2, with 11 bases identical to TRBD1. Germline CDR1 reads SGHTA; CDR2 reads FQGNSA. The CDR3 consists of 14 residues. V lost 1 base, J lost 10 bases, and 5 bases stayed unmatched. The DNA of the CDR3 is TGTGCCAGCAGCTTAGTTGGGACAGGGGGTTTCTACACCTTC. It translates to CASSLVGTGGFYTF. The full variable domain, rest sourced from reference TRBV7-2 and TRBJ1-2, is GAGVSQSPSNKVTEKGKDVELRCDPISGHTALYWYRQSLGQGLEFLIYFQGNSAPDKSGLPSDRFSAERTGGSVSTLTIQRTQQEDSAVYLCASSLVGTGGFYTFGSGTRLTVV.

This clonotype was found many times. CDR3: CASSPTSGGSTDTQYF. CDR3 nucleotides: TGTGCCAGCAGTCCTACTAGCGGGGGGTCCACAGATACGCAGTATTTT. The chain uses TRBV28 and TRBJ2-3; 12 positions agree with TRBD2. Germline V CDR1 and CDR2: MDHEN, SYDVKM. The CDR3 is 16 amino acids. V lost 5 bases to trimming and J lost 2 bases; unmatched junction nucleotides: 5. The complete variable domain, with remaining parts taken from reference TRBV28 and TRBJ2-3, reads DVKVTQSSRYLVKRTGEKVFLECVQDMDHENMFWYRQDPGLGLRLIYFSYDVKMKEKGDIPEGYSVSREKKERFSLILESASTNQTSMYLCASSPTSGGSTDTQYFGPGTRLTVL.

There are many counts of this clonotype. V gene TRBV27 combines with J gene TRBJ1-3, with TRBD1 matching over 9 bases. The CDR3 has 16 residues. The germline V gene has CDR1 MNHEY and CDR2 SMNVEV (reference sequence). Trimming removed 7 bases from V and 2 bases from J; junction bases left unmatched: 9. CDR3 bases: TGTGCCAGCAAGTCGGGACAGGGATTTGCTGGAAACACCATATATTTT. Protein: CASKSGQGFAGNTIYF.

This clonotype was recorded at least ten times. V and J are TRBV15 and TRBJ2-2; D gene uncertain. Germline CDR1 and CDR2: LNHNV and YYDKDF (reference sequence). V gave up 3 bases and J gave up 8 bases, with 16 bases separating them. The CDR3 is 15 residues long. CDR3 loop: CATSSAWNAGGELFF. The CDR3 coding sequence is TGTGCCACCAGCAGCGCCTGGAACGCAGGAGGGGAGCTGTTTTTT.

Worth noting for this clonotype: A much larger clone lies a single base off, so this may be a read error. The chain joins TRBV5-1 to TRBJ2-4; maybe TRBD2 (6 bases). CDR1 and CDR2 (germline): SGHRS, YFSETQ. The CDR3 contains 13 residues. The CDR3 reads CASTEGPQKIQYF. The CDR3 region has the DNA TGCGCCAGCACGGAGGGGCCCCAAAAAATTCAGTACTTC.

The sample holds many counts of this clonotype. The rearrangement uses TRBV20-1 and TRBJ2-2, with a tentative D call TRBD2 (6 bases). The CDR3 is made up of 15 amino acids. Germline assignment: CDR1 DFQATT and CDR2 SNEGSKA (reference sequence). Between the trimmed V and J ends, which lost 5 bases and 3 bases, there was a span of 16 bases. In DNA, the CDR3 is TGCAGTGCTGGGGAGGCTGGCGCCCACACCGGGGAGCTGTTTTTT. Protein product: CSAGEAGAHTGELFF.

This clonotype was seen ten or more times. The V gene is TRBV12-3 or TRBV12-4, the J gene TRBJ2-7, with D perhaps matching TRBD1 or TRBD2 (5 bases each). This CDR3 is built from 14 residues. V was trimmed by 0 bases and J by 6 bases, leaving 12 bases between them. CDR3 region: CASSLAQLGVEQYF. CDR3 nucleotide sequence: TGTGCCAGCAGTTTAGCGCAGTTGGGGGTCGAGCAGTACTTC.

This clonotype appeared many times. The V and J genes are TRBV11-2 and TRBJ1-6; D not certain. Trimming shortened V by 7 bases and J by 10 bases, and 8 bases separated the two germline ends. Germline V lookup: CDR1 SGHAT, CDR2 FQNNGV. This CDR3 contains 11 residues. As DNA, the CDR3 is TGTGCCAGCACCTCAGGCTCACCCCTCCACTTT. Protein product: CASTSGSPLHF.

This clonotype was seen repeatedly, ten times or more. This chain uses TRBV7-2 with TRBJ2-2, with no clear D. CDR3 size: 13 residues. V lost 3 bases and J 6 bases, leaving 8 bases between the germline ends. CDR1 and CDR2 from the germline V gene are SGHTA and FQGNSA. The CDR3 nucleotides are TGTGCCAGCAGCTTGGGTTGGGCCGGGGAGCTGTTTTTT. Translation: CASSLGWAGELFF. Supplemented by reference TRBV7-2 and TRBJ2-2, the full variable domain reads GAGVSQSPSNKVTEKGKDVELRCDPISGHTALYWYRQSLGQGLEFLIYFQGNSAPDKSGLPSDRFSAERTGGSVSTLTIQRTQQEDSAVYLCASSLGWAGELFFGEGSRLTVL.

Many counts were recorded for this clonotype. One junction end does not reproduce the germline sequence, and a read error may be involved. This chain links TRBV7-9 with TRBJ2-1; no firm D call. CDR1 and CDR2 (germline): SEHNR, FQNEAQ (reference sequence). There are 14 residues in the CDR3. CDR3: CASHRGADHPGCLF. The CDR3 region has the DNA TGTGCCAGCCACCGAGGCGCCGACCATCCTGGTTGCCTCTTC.

The V call is TRBV20-1, the J call TRBJ2-1, with D possibly being TRBD1 or TRBD2 (6 bases each). The V end was cut by 7 bases, the J end by 8 bases, with 18 bases between. The CDR3 is 13 amino acids. Per the germline V gene, CDR1 is DFQATT and CDR2 is SNEGSKA (reference sequence). CDR3 DNA: TGCAGTGATCCCCTCAGAGGGGGGCATGAGCAGTTCTTC. Encoded protein: CSDPLRGGHEQFF.

This clonotype has at least ten counts. J is TRBJ1-1 and V is TRBV5-1, with D possibly being TRBD1 (6 bases). The CDR3 runs to 14 residues. CDR1 and CDR2 (germline): SGHRS, YFSETQ. Deletions cut 4 bases from V and 3 bases from J, with 13 bases between. The CDR3 spells CASSARAGDTEAFF. The CDR3 bases are TGCGCCAGCAGCGCTAGGGCAGGGGACACTGAAGCTTTCTTT.

A remark on this clonotype: A much larger clone lies one base from this, so it may be a read error. The V gene is TRBV20-1, the J gene TRBJ1-5, with TRBD1 identical over 8 bases. Germline V gene lookup returns CDR1 DFQATT and CDR2 SNEGSKA (reference sequence). The CDR3 totals 13 residues. CDR3 sequence: CSAGQGLNQHQHF. Here the CDR3 DNA reads TGCAGTGCCGGACAGGGCCTAAATCAGCACCAGCATTTT.

This clonotype was recorded many times. The V and J genes are TRBV5-6 and TRBJ2-4; tentatively, D is TRBD1 (6 bases). The CDR3 spans 13 residues. V gave up 4 bases and J gave up 6 bases, with 11 bases separating them. The germline V gene encodes CDR1 SGHDT and CDR2 YYEEEE. This chain's CDR3 is CASSVGHRNIQYF. CDR3 in DNA: TGTGCCAGCAGCGTGGGACACCGAAACATTCAGTACTTC.

This clonotype has only a few counts. The gene calls are TRBV5-1 and TRBJ2-1; 7 bases match TRBD2. CDR1 is SGHRS and CDR2 is YFSETQ in the germline V gene. The CDR3 has 15 amino acids. With 4 bases clipped from V and 0 bases from J, the junction kept 4 bases outside the gene matches. The CDR3 nucleotides are TGCGCCAGCAGCCCAGCGGGGAGCTCCTACAATGAGCAGTTCTTC. This translates into CASSPAGSSYNEQFF.

In this sample, this clonotype turned up many times. V gene TRBV5-1 combines with J gene TRBJ2-3; D not certain. V lost 7 bases to trimming and J lost 0 bases, with 6 bases between them. Germline-derived CDR1 and CDR2 are SGHRS and YFSETQ. The CDR3 is 12 residues long. CDR3 in amino acids: CASGTSTDTQYF. The CDR3, as DNA: TGCGCCAGCGGTACTAGCACAGATACGCAGTATTTT.

This clonotype was seen ten or more times. The chain links TRBV4-1 to TRBJ2-3; D might be TRBD2 (5 bases). Per the germline V gene, CDR1 is MGHRA and CDR2 is YSYEKL. The CDR3 covers 17 residues. Trimming pared 2 bases from V and 4 bases from J, leaving 19 bases between. This chain's CDR3 is CASSQLWVKQRADTQYF. The DNA of the CDR3 is TGCGCCAGCAGCCAATTGTGGGTAAAACAGAGGGCAGATACGCAGTATTTT.

The sample holds many counts of this clonotype. The chain joins TRBV20-1 to TRBJ2-1; tentatively, D is TRBD2 (5 bases). V was trimmed by 5 bases and J by 2 bases, leaving 13 bases between them. The CDR3 has 14 residues. The germline V gene encodes CDR1 DFQATT and CDR2 SNEGSKA (reference sequence). CDR3 residues: CSAPLPRAYNEQFF. DNA of the CDR3: TGCAGTGCTCCTCTCCCGAGGGCCTACAATGAGCAGTTCTTC.

This clonotype occurred many times. The chain employs TRBV5-1 and TRBJ2-7; TRBD1 matches 9 bases. CDR1 is SGHRS and CDR2 is YFSETQ in the germline V gene. The CDR3 extends over 15 amino acids. Trimming at V came to 1 base and at J to 2 bases, leaving 4 bases not matched to a gene. The CDR3 protein is CASSLQGQGAYEQYF. CDR3 DNA sequence: TGCGCCAGCAGCTTGCAGGGACAGGGCGCCTACGAGCAGTACTTC.

The table lists this clonotype with many counts. The chain combines TRBV21-1 with TRBJ2-3. TRBV21-1 is noted as a pseudogene. There are 18 residues in the CDR3. The CDR3 here is CASSKYAVQYGHTDTQYF. The CDR3 DNA reads TGTGCCAGCAGCAAATATGCGGTCCAATACGGGCACACAGATACGCAGTATTTT.

This clonotype was observed many times. The rearrangement uses TRBV20-1 and TRBJ2-5; TRBD2 matches 9 bases. In germline, CDR1 is DFQATT, CDR2 SNEGSKA (reference sequence). The CDR3 sequence is 13 residues long. Trimming cost V 3 bases and J 6 bases; bases outside gene matches: 5. In DNA, the CDR3 is TGCAGTGCTAGGGCTAGCGGGGACAAGACCCAGTACTTC. Encoded protein: CSARASGDKTQYF.

The table lists this clonotype with a few counts. This chain connects TRBV4-3 to TRBJ2-7, with a weak D call TRBD2 (6 bases). Trimming took off 1 base at V and 3 bases at J, with 10 bases between the two ends. Per germline, CDR1 LGHNA and CDR2 YSLEER. The CDR3 consists of 14 residues. CDR3 nucleotides: TGCGCCAGCAGCCAAGGACTAGAAGGCTACGAGCAGTACTTC. It specifies CASSQGLEGYEQYF.

This clonotype has at least ten counts. The genes are TRBV15 and TRBJ2-7; D possibly uses TRBD1 or TRBD2 (5 bases each). The V gene's germline CDR1 is LNHNV and CDR2 YYDKDF (reference sequence). Trimming stripped 5 bases from V and 0 bases from J, with 11 bases between. The CDR3 extends over 14 amino acids. DNA for the CDR3: TGTGCCACCAGCCATGGGGACCCCTCCTACGAGCAGTACTTC. Translation: CATSHGDPSYEQYF.

This clonotype showed up many times. The chain carries TRBV20-1 and TRBJ1-5, with no clear D. Per the germline V gene, CDR1 is DFQATT and CDR2 is SNEGSKA (reference sequence). V lost 0 bases and J 8 bases, leaving 14 bases between the germline ends. The CDR3 length is 14 residues. The CDR3 is CSARDVDPLKPQHF. The CDR3 region has the DNA TGCAGTGCTAGAGATGTAGACCCTTTAAAGCCCCAGCATTTT.

Ten or more counts support this clonotype. This chain links TRBV25-1 with TRBJ2-5; D is unresolved. The CDR3 loop spans 13 amino acids. V gave up 4 bases and J gave up 0 bases, with 6 bases separating them. Per germline, CDR1 MGHDK and CDR2 SYGVNS. CDR3 loop: CASSGRNQETQYF. The CDR3 region has the DNA TGTGCCAGCAGTGGTCGGAACCAAGAGACCCAGTACTTC.

This clonotype was recorded many times. The chain has TRBV19 and TRBJ2-1, with 11 bases identical to TRBD1. The CDR3 extends over 15 amino acids. Germline CDR1 and CDR2: LNHDA and SQIVND (reference sequence). V trimming: 3 bases; J trimming: 6 bases; junction bases outside the gene matches: 4. As DNA, the CDR3 is TGTGCCAGTAGTATCTTGGGACAGGGGGGCAATGAGCAGTTCTTC. Translating it yields CASSILGQGGNEQFF.

This clonotype was observed at least ten times. CDR3 amino acids: CAIRNSGGQETQYF. In nucleotides, the CDR3 is TGTGCCATCAGAAATTCAGGGGGGCAAGAGACCCAGTACTTC. The chain couples TRBV10-3 to TRBJ2-5; TRBD1 is a possible D gene (7 bases). Germline-derived CDR1 and CDR2 are ENHRY and SYGVKD. The V end was cut by 6 bases, the J end by 2 bases, with 13 bases between. This CDR3 spans 14 amino acids.

This clonotype occurred a few times. A clone one base away is much larger, so this may be a read error. This chain uses TRBV7-6 with TRBJ2-7; D gene unclear. The length of the CDR3 is 16 residues. The germline gives CDR1 SGHVS, CDR2 FNYEAQ. The CDR3 DNA reads as TGTGCCAACAGCTTAGGCCCCCTAGGCAGCTCCTACGAGCAGTACTTC. It is translated as CANSLGPLGSSYEQYF.